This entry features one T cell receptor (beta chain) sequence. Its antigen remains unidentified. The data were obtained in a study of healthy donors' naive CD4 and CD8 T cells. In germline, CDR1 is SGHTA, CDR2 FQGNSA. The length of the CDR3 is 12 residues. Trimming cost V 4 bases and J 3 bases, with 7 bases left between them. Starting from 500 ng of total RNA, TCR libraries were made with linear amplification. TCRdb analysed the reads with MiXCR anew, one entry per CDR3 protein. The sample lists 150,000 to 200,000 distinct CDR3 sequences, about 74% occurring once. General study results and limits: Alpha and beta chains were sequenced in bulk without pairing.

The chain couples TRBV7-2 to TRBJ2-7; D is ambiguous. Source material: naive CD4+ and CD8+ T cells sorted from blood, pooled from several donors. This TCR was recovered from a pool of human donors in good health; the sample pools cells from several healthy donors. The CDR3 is CASSSTHYEQYF. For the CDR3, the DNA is TGTGCCAGCAGCTCAACCCACTACGAGCAGTACTTC. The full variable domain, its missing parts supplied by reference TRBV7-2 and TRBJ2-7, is GAGVSQSPSNKVTEKGKDVELRCDPISGHTALYWYRQSLGQGLEFLIYFQGNSAPDKSGLPSDRFSAERTGGSVSTLTIQRTQQEDSAVYLCASSSTHYEQYFGPGTRLTVT.